This TCR beta chain came from a study of immune evolution from preneoplasia to lung adenocarcinoma. The data were produced by immunoSEQ multiplex PCR, yet TCRdb's version contains in-frame clones alone and is incomplete. In the table there are 4,500 to 7,000 clones, around two thirds of which are singletons. Germline V gene lookup returns CDR1 SGHKS and CDR2 YYEKEE (reference sequence). J lost 1 base, V lost 2 bases, and 0 bases had no gene match. The CDR3 covers 15 residues. The specimen was FFPE adjacent normal lung tissue. This clonotype originated in a person of 80 years or more with lung adenocarcinoma. The chain is built from TRBV5-5 and TRBJ2-3; 11 bases are shared with TRBD2. Here the CDR3 reads CASSLLAGGTDTQYF. The DNA for the CDR3 is TGTGCCAGCAGCTTACTAGCGGGGGGCACAGATACGCAGTATTTT.